A single sample is the source of the 26 T cell receptor beta chains below, sequenced in a study of glioma-infiltrating T cells. The iRepertoire nested amplicon-rescue multiplex PCR amplified TCR alpha and beta CDR3s from RNA. MiXCR, applied by TCRdb to the multiplex PCR reads, yields one record per CDR3 protein. Here the sample spans about 110,000 distinct CDR3 sequences, less than 30% being singletons. Sequences were obtained from glioma tissue, nonneoplastic brain tissue, or PBMCs (not recorded which). These receptors were obtained from a human donor with low-grade glioma or glioblastoma, undergoing nonglioma brain surgery, or in good health (not recorded which).

This clonotype was seen at least ten times. This chain links TRBV7-2 with TRBJ2-7, with D unclear. The CDR3 extends over 13 amino acids. Per germline, CDR1 SGHTA and CDR2 FQGNSA. V dropped 5 bases and J dropped 4 bases, with 12 bases sitting between them. CDR3 in DNA: TGTGCCAGCAGCCCCCGACTGGGTTACGAGCAGTACTTC. This sequence encodes CASSPRLGYEQYF.

This clonotype was seen ten or more times. The V and J genes are TRBV4-1 and TRBJ2-5; tentatively, D is TRBD1 (6 bases). Trimming took off 3 bases at V and 1 base at J, with 9 bases between the two ends. There are 14 residues in the CDR3. CDR1 and CDR2 from the germline V gene are MGHRA and YSYEKL. In DNA, the CDR3 is TGCGCCAGCAGCCAGGGACACCTCCAAGAGACCCAGTACTTC. This codes for CASSQGHLQETQYF.

This clonotype was detected many times. The chain combines TRBV4-1 with TRBJ2-5; a weak D match, TRBD1 (5 bases). Germline CDR1 MGHRA, CDR2 YSYEKL. The CDR3 length is 16 residues. V was shortened by 0 bases and J by 2 bases, with 13 bases between the two germline ends. This CDR3 reads CASSQDSGPRQETQYF. The CDR3, as DNA: TGCGCCAGCAGCCAAGATTCAGGGCCGCGGCAAGAGACCCAGTACTTC.

This clonotype was counted at least ten times. This chain uses TRBV7-2 with TRBJ2-3; D perhaps matches TRBD2 (7 bases). The CDR3 runs 17 residues. V lost 5 bases and J lost 2, with 20 bases in between. Germline loops: CDR1 SGHTA, CDR2 FQGNSA. CDR3 in DNA: TGTGCCAGCAGCCGCGTAGGGAGGGGGGCCCTCACAGATACGCAGTATTTT. This gives the protein CASSRVGRGALTDTQYF.

About this clonotype itself: Possible read error: a much larger clone is one base away. The chain couples TRBV11-2 to TRBJ1-3; TRBD1 is a possible D gene (5 bases). Trimming took 1 base from V and 9 from J, leaving 7 bases between them. CDR3 length: 12 residues. Per the germline V gene, CDR1 is SGHAT and CDR2 is FQNNGV. The CDR3 here is CASSLGGSTIYF. CDR3 coding DNA: TGTGCCAGCAGCTTAGGGGGGAGCACCATATATTTT.

Notes on this clonotype: A much larger clone lies a single base off, so this may be a read error. This chain connects TRBV12-3 or TRBV12-4 to TRBJ1-5; possibly TRBD1 for D (5 bases). V gave up 5 bases and J gave up 2 bases, with 7 bases separating them. There are 13 residues in the CDR3. For the CDR3, the DNA is TGTGCCAGCAGTCGGGGCGGCAATCAGCCCCAGCATTTT. Protein: CASSRGGNQPQHF.

Many counts were recorded for this clonotype. DNA of the CDR3: TGCGCCAGCAGCCATCGGACAGGGGTGGGGCAGCCCCAGCATTTT. This encodes CASSHRTGVGQPQHF. The chain links TRBV4-1 to TRBJ1-5; 9 positions match TRBD1. CDR3 length: 15 residues. The V gene's germline CDR1 is MGHRA and CDR2 YSYEKL. After removal of 3 bases from V and 7 bases from J, the junction contained 7 bases not matched to a gene.

Comments on this clonotype: At one boundary the junction diverges from the germline segment, which might be a read error. The chain couples TRBV6-2 or TRBV6-3 to TRBJ2-5; the D is unclear. The CDR3 covers 14 residues. Germline-derived CDR1 and CDR2 are MNHEY and SVGEGT. For the CDR3, the DNA is TGTTCCAGTGCAAGCACGCCTCGGGCGGAGACCCAGTACTTC. Its protein product is CSSASTPRAETQYF.

This clonotype appeared a few times. The chain combines TRBV4-2 with TRBJ2-7; no clear D gene. Germline V gene sequence: CDR1 LGHNA, CDR2 YNFKEQ. There are 14 residues in the CDR3. Between the trimmed V and J ends, which lost 4 bases and 4 bases, there was a span of 14 bases. The CDR3 nucleotides read TGTGCCAGCAGCCTCGCCGCGTCTGAGTACGAGCAGTACTTC. Translation: CASSLAASEYEQYF.

This clonotype has at least ten counts. V and J are TRBV5-1 and TRBJ2-7, with TRBD2 matching 10 bases. J was trimmed by 5 bases and V by 7 bases; bases with no gene match: 6. Germline V gene lookup returns CDR1 SGHRS and CDR2 YFSETQ. This CDR3 region has 13 residues. This CDR3 is CASQLAGGHEQYF. The CDR3 DNA sequence: TGCGCCAGCCAGTTAGCGGGAGGCCACGAGCAGTACTTC.

This clonotype appeared many times. This chain joins TRBV25-1 and TRBJ1-5; D unresolved. The CDR3 extends over 14 amino acids. Germline V gives CDR1 MGHDK, CDR2 SYGVNS. Trimming pared 0 bases from V and 7 bases from J, leaving 10 bases between. CDR3 loop: CASSEYGRNQPQHF. DNA of the CDR3: TGTGCCAGCAGTGAATATGGTCGTAACCAGCCCCAGCATTTT. The whole variable domain, remainder taken from reference TRBV25-1 and TRBJ1-5, is EADIYQTPRYLVIGTGKKITLECSQTMGHDKMYWYQQDPGMELHLIHYSYGVNSTEKGDLSSESTVSRIRTEHFPLTLESARPSHTSQYLCASSEYGRNQPQHFGDGTRLSIL.

This clonotype was counted a single time. Its ends do not fully match the called genes, so a read error is possible. The J gene is TRBJ2-1, the V gene TRBV6-6; 7 nucleotides align to TRBD2. The CDR3 spans 15 residues. Germline V gene lookup returns CDR1 MNHNY and CDR2 SVGAGI (reference sequence). The CDR3: CAGSQGLPTYNEQFF. The CDR3 DNA reads as TGTGCCGGCAGTCAGGGACTACCGACCTACAATGAGCAGTTCTTT.

This clonotype was counted many times. CDR3 nucleotides: TGTGCCAGCAGCCGCAGGGCCAGCTCAGAAGGTGAAAAACTGTTTTTT. Its protein is CASSRRASSEGEKLFF. V is TRBV7-2 and J is TRBJ1-4, with D possibly matching TRBD1 (5 bases). This CDR3 region has 16 residues. Germline V gene lookup returns CDR1 SGHTA and CDR2 FQGNSA. The ends were cut back, 5 bases at V and 7 bases at J, with 20 bases in the middle.

The V and J genes are TRBV30 and TRBJ1-1; D possibly corresponds to TRBD1 (6 bases). The CDR3 has 11 residues. The germline CDR1 and CDR2 sequences are GTSNPN and SVGIG (reference sequence). V was trimmed by 5 bases and J by 7 bases, leaving 11 bases between them. In DNA form, the CDR3 reads TGTGCCTGGTCCCCCAGGGGTGAAGCTTTCTTT. Translated, it gives CAWSPRGEAFF.

This clonotype was found many times. The V call is TRBV7-9, the J call TRBJ1-5, with a tentative D call TRBD1 (5 bases). This CDR3 has 16 residues. Looked up from germline, CDR1 is SEHNR and CDR2 is FQNEAQ (reference sequence). Trimming cost V 5 bases and J 0 bases, with 14 bases left between them. The CDR3 bases are TGTGCCAGCAGCGCCCCGGGGCACCATAGCAATCAGCCCCAGCATTTT. It is translated as CASSAPGHHSNQPQHF.

Comments on this clonotype: This may be a read error: a much more frequent sequence differs by one nucleotide. This chain joins TRBV13 and TRBJ1-1; D call uncertain. The germline V gene encodes CDR1 PRHDT and CDR2 FYEKMQ (reference sequence). CDR3 length: 14 amino acids. The V end lost 5 bases, the J end lost 1 base, and 11 bases lay between the germline ends. CDR3 region: CASSREGGNTEAFF. The CDR3 DNA reads as TGTGCCAGCAGCCGAGAGGGAGGGAACACTGAAGCTTTCTTT.

Remarks on this clonotype: Just one base apart from a much larger clone, this may be a read error. V is TRBV5-1 and J is TRBJ2-7; no definite D call. Germline loops: CDR1 SGHRS, CDR2 YFSETQ. The CDR3 consists of 14 residues. CDR3 nucleotide sequence: TGCGCCAGCAGCTTGGGTGGATCGGGCTACAAGCAGTACTTC. Translated, it gives CASSLGGSGYKQYF. Combining the CDR3 with reference TRBV5-1 and TRBJ2-7 gives the whole variable domain KAGVTQTPRYLIKTRGQQVTLSCSPISGHRSVSWYQQTPGQGLQFLFEYFSETQRNKGNFPGRFSGRQFSNSRSEMNVSTLELGDSALYLCASSLGGSGYKQYFGPGTRLTVT.

This clonotype was counted ten times or more. V is TRBV9 and J is TRBJ2-1; D possibly corresponds to TRBD2 (5 bases). Germline V CDR1 and CDR2: SGDLS, YYNGEE. This CDR3 is 13 amino acids long. Trimming cost V 7 bases and J 6 bases, with 14 bases left between them. In DNA form, the CDR3 reads TGTGCCAGCTCCCTCGGGGTCCGCAATGAGCAGTTCTTC. Its protein product is CASSLGVRNEQFF.

This clonotype showed up many times. The gene calls are TRBV12-3 or TRBV12-4 and TRBJ2-1; 7 bases agree with TRBD2. The V gene end was trimmed by 4 bases and the J gene end by 3 bases; junction bases not matched to a gene: 3. The CDR3 runs to 14 residues. For the CDR3, the DNA is TGTGCCAGCAGTTCAGGGACTATCTACAATGAGCAGTTCTTC. It is translated as CASSSGTIYNEQFF.

In the case of this clonotype: This sequence may be a read error, since a much larger clone differs from it by one base. The chain has TRBV7-3 and TRBJ2-1, with 7 bases identical to TRBD2. The CDR3 is 13 amino acids. Looked up from germline, CDR1 is SGHTA and CDR2 is FQGTGA. CDR3 sequence: CASSPYRGEGQAF. The CDR3 nucleotides are TGTGCCAGCAGTCCTTACCGGGGGGAGGGCCAGGCCTTC.

The table lists this clonotype with many counts. One base away lies a much larger clone, so this may be a sequencing read error. The genes are TRBV7-2 and TRBJ2-3; D gene unclear. Germline CDR1 reads SGHTA; CDR2 reads FQGNSA. The V end was cut by 3 bases, the J end by 1 base, with 5 bases between. This CDR3 spans 13 amino acids. CDR3 in DNA: TGTGCCAGCAGCTTTAGGGGCACAGATACGCAGTATTTT. This codes for CASSFRGTDTQYF.

On this clonotype itself: A read error may be the cause here, since a much bigger clone is one base away. The chain couples TRBV12-3 or TRBV12-4 to TRBJ2-1; 8 positions match TRBD2. The CDR3 consists of 15 residues. The V gene end was trimmed by 10 bases and the J gene end by 3 bases; junction bases not matched to a gene: 11. The CDR3 DNA sequence: TGTGCCAACACCCGAGCGGGAGCAGGCTACAATGAGCAGTTCTTC. Residues: CANTRAGAGYNEQFF.

This clonotype was counted ten times or more. V is TRBV4-3 and J is TRBJ1-1, with D perhaps TRBD1 (6 bases). Trimming took off 4 bases at V and 5 bases at J, with 17 bases between the two ends. CDR3 length: 15 amino acids. In germline, CDR1 is LGHNA, CDR2 YSLEER. The CDR3 sequence: CASSPSGTPGTEAFF. The CDR3 nucleotides read TGCGCCAGCAGCCCATCCGGGACACCGGGGACTGAAGCTTTCTTT.

Points on this clonotype: A much bigger clone sits one base away, suggesting this may be a read error. The rearrangement uses TRBV4-2 and TRBJ2-7; 9 positions agree with TRBD1. Germline lookup yields CDR1 LGHNA and CDR2 YNFKEQ. The CDR3 runs to 17 residues. With 4 bases clipped from V and 5 bases from J, the junction kept 15 bases outside the gene matches. The CDR3 coding sequence is TGTGCCAGCAGCCCACCGGGACAGGGATTATACGCCCACGAGCAGTACTTC. Translating it yields CASSPPGQGLYAHEQYF.

This clonotype has a count of ten or more. The chain combines TRBV28 with TRBJ1-6; maybe TRBD1 (5 bases). Trimming took 8 bases from V and 7 from J, leaving 12 bases between them. This CDR3 has 13 amino acids. Per the germline V gene, CDR1 is MDHEN and CDR2 is SYDVKM. CDR3 nucleotide sequence: TGTGCCAGCGTTGACCCAGGGAATTCACCCCTCCACTTT. Amino acid sequence: CASVDPGNSPLHF.

This clonotype has a count of ten or more. The chain joins TRBV6-2 or TRBV6-3 to TRBJ2-1, with 9 nucleotides matching TRBD2. The J segment lost 8 bases and the V segment lost 6 bases, leaving 14 bases of the junction unmatched. The CDR3 has 16 residues. Germline CDR1 is MNHEY and CDR2 is SVGEGT. The CDR3 DNA reads as TGTGCCAGCAGCAGGAAGGCGGGGGGGCCATTCCATGAGCAGTTCTTC. This encodes CASSRKAGGPFHEQFF.